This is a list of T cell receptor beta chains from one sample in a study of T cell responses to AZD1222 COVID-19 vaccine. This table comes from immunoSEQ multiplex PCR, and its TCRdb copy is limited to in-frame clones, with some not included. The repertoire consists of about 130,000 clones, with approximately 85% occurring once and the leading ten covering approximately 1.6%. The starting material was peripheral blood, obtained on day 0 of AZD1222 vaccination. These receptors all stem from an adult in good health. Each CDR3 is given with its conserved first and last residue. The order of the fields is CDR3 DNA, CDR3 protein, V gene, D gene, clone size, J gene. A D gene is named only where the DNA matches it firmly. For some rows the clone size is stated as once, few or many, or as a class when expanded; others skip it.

CDR3nt: TGTGCCAGCAGCGTAGAAGCTGCAGGGACCACCGGGGAGCTGTTTTTT; CDR3aa: CASSVEAAGTTGELFF; v_gene: TRBV9; d_gene: -; abundance: -; j_gene: TRBJ2-2
CDR3nt: TGTGCCAGCAGCTTAAAAGGGGTTTGGACAGATACGCAGTATTTT; CDR3aa: CASSLKGVWTDTQYF; v_gene: TRBV7-3; d_gene: -; abundance: -; j_gene: TRBJ2-3
CDR3nt: TGCGCCAGCAGCTTGGCCGGTCTTCTGAACTCCTACGAGCAGTACTTC; CDR3aa: CASSLAGLLNSYEQYF; v_gene: TRBV5-1; d_gene: -; abundance: -; j_gene: TRBJ2-7
CDR3nt: TGTGCCAGCTCACCACGGACTAGAGGGGGCGGTGAGCAGTTCTTC; CDR3aa: CASSPRTRGGGEQFF; v_gene: TRBV18; d_gene: -; abundance: -; j_gene: TRBJ2-1
CDR3nt: TGTGCCAGCAGCCAGGGCGGGGGCGCATACCGCGGGGAGCTGTTTTTT; CDR3aa: CASSQGGGAYRGELFF; v_gene: TRBV3-1/TRBV3-2; d_gene: -; abundance: -; j_gene: TRBJ2-2
CDR3nt: TGTGCCAGCAGCTTGGACAGGAACCTCCGCGAGTATGGCTACACCTTC; CDR3aa: CASSLDRNLREYGYTF; v_gene: TRBV7-9; d_gene: TRBD1; abundance: -; j_gene: TRBJ1-2
CDR3nt: TGTGCCAGCAGCTCTCCCGGGACAGAGAATAACTATGGCTACACCTTC; CDR3aa: CASSSPGTENNYGYTF; v_gene: TRBV11-3; d_gene: TRBD1; abundance: -; j_gene: TRBJ1-2
CDR3nt: TGTGCCAGCAGCTCGTGGGGACAGGGCGGCTCTGGGGCCAACGTCCTGACTTTC; CDR3aa: CASSSWGQGGSGANVLTF; v_gene: TRBV7-3; d_gene: TRBD1; abundance: -; j_gene: TRBJ2-6
CDR3nt: TGTGCCAGCAGCCGCTCGGGGAGGGTGGACGGAAACACCATATATTTT; CDR3aa: CASSRSGRVDGNTIYF; v_gene: TRBV6-6; d_gene: -; abundance: -; j_gene: TRBJ1-3
CDR3nt: TGTGCCAGCAGCCCGGGACTAGCCCCAGAGACCCAGTACTTC; CDR3aa: CASSPGLAPETQYF; v_gene: TRBV3-1/TRBV3-2; d_gene: TRBD2; abundance: -; j_gene: TRBJ2-5
CDR3nt: TGTGCCAGCAGTGAATATGGGACAGGGGTGGGAGGCTACACCTTC; CDR3aa: CASSEYGTGVGGYTF; v_gene: TRBV25-1; d_gene: TRBD1; abundance: -; j_gene: TRBJ1-2
CDR3nt: TGCGCCAGCAGGCAGGTCACTCCGGGACAGGGTTCGTATACGCAGTATTTT; CDR3aa: CASRQVTPGQGSYTQYF; v_gene: TRBV23-1; d_gene: TRBD1; abundance: -; j_gene: TRBJ2-3
CDR3nt: TGCGCCAGCAGCTTGGGGTCCTGGACAAGCTATGGCTACACCTTC; CDR3aa: CASSLGSWTSYGYTF; v_gene: TRBV5-1; d_gene: -; abundance: -; j_gene: TRBJ1-2
CDR3nt: TGTGCCACCAGTGATTATGGGTACGAGCAGTACTTC; CDR3aa: CATSDYGYEQYF; v_gene: TRBV24-1; d_gene: -; abundance: -; j_gene: TRBJ2-7
CDR3nt: TGTGCCAGCAGCGTAGGTGTAGGGGAGGGCAATCAGCCCCAGCATTTT; CDR3aa: CASSVGVGEGNQPQHF; v_gene: TRBV9; d_gene: -; abundance: -; j_gene: TRBJ1-5
CDR3nt: TGTGCCAGCAGCTTAGATATATTCTCCTATAATTCACCCCTCCACTTT; CDR3aa: CASSLDIFSYNSPLHF; v_gene: TRBV7-2; d_gene: -; abundance: once; j_gene: TRBJ1-6
CDR3nt: TGTGCCAGCAGCTTGGAGGCAGTTAACTATGGCTACACCTTC; CDR3aa: CASSLEAVNYGYTF; v_gene: TRBV5-4; d_gene: -; abundance: -; j_gene: TRBJ1-2
CDR3nt: TGTGCCACCCGGGGGGGGACTTACAATGAGCAGTTCTTC; CDR3aa: CATRGGTYNEQFF; v_gene: TRBV24-1; d_gene: TRBD2; abundance: -; j_gene: TRBJ2-1
CDR3nt: TGTGCCAGCAGCAGACTAGCGGGGATCCCTCTCGAGCAGTACTTC; CDR3aa: CASSRLAGIPLEQYF; v_gene: TRBV2; d_gene: TRBD2; abundance: -; j_gene: TRBJ2-7
CDR3nt: TGTGCCACCAGTGAGCTGACTAGCGGGATTTCAGATACGCAGTATTTT; CDR3aa: CATSELTSGISDTQYF; v_gene: TRBV24-1; d_gene: TRBD2; abundance: -; j_gene: TRBJ2-3
CDR3nt: TGTGCCAGCAGCTCCCAGCAAGTGGGGGATTTCGAGCAGTACTTC; CDR3aa: CASSSQQVGDFEQYF; v_gene: TRBV7-2; d_gene: -; abundance: few; j_gene: TRBJ2-7
CDR3nt: TGTGCCGCCGGAGGGTTGAGCTCCTACGAGCAGTACTTC; CDR3aa: CAAGGLSSYEQYF; v_gene: TRBV10-3; d_gene: -; abundance: -; j_gene: TRBJ2-7
CDR3nt: TGCAGCGTTCCGGGACAAATGAACACTGAAGCTTTCTTT; CDR3aa: CSVPGQMNTEAFF; v_gene: TRBV29-1; d_gene: -; abundance: -; j_gene: TRBJ1-1
CDR3nt: TGTGCCAGCAGTGAGAGCCAGGTCGCAGATACGCAGTATTTT; CDR3aa: CASSESQVADTQYF; v_gene: TRBV2; d_gene: -; abundance: -; j_gene: TRBJ2-3
CDR3nt: TGTGCCAGCAGTCCCCGGGACAGGGGACGTGGCTATGGCTACACCTTC; CDR3aa: CASSPRDRGRGYGYTF; v_gene: TRBV9; d_gene: TRBD1; abundance: -; j_gene: TRBJ1-2
CDR3nt: TGTGCCTGGAGTCCCACTTGGATTGGGAGAAACACTGAAGCTTTCTTT; CDR3aa: CAWSPTWIGRNTEAFF; v_gene: TRBV30; d_gene: -; abundance: -; j_gene: TRBJ1-1
CDR3nt: TGTGCCAGCAGCCAAGCAGGGGTTGGCTATGGCTACACCTTC; CDR3aa: CASSQAGVGYGYTF; v_gene: TRBV14; d_gene: -; abundance: -; j_gene: TRBJ1-2
CDR3nt: TGTGCCAGTAGTATCCTGGACAGGGTGGCAAATGAGCAGTTCTTC; CDR3aa: CASSILDRVANEQFF; v_gene: TRBV19; d_gene: TRBD1; abundance: -; j_gene: TRBJ2-1
CDR3nt: TGTGCCAGCAGGTATCCGGGACTCAAGAATGAGCAGTTCTTC; CDR3aa: CASRYPGLKNEQFF; v_gene: TRBV6-5; d_gene: -; abundance: -; j_gene: TRBJ2-1
CDR3nt: TGTGCCAGCCGACTCACTCTCAGCTCAAACTATGGCTACACCTTC; CDR3aa: CASRLTLSSNYGYTF; v_gene: TRBV6-5; d_gene: -; abundance: -; j_gene: TRBJ1-2
CDR3nt: TGTGCCAGCAGCTTAGAAGGGGCGGTTTCACCCCTCCACTTT; CDR3aa: CASSLEGAVSPLHF; v_gene: TRBV7-9; d_gene: -; abundance: -; j_gene: TRBJ1-6
CDR3nt: TGTGCCAGCAGCGTAGGGTTACTGGATGGTTACGAGCAGTACTTC; CDR3aa: CASSVGLLDGYEQYF; v_gene: TRBV9; d_gene: -; abundance: -; j_gene: TRBJ2-7
CDR3nt: TGCGCCAGCACGACAGGGGCGCGCACAGATACGCAGTATTTT; CDR3aa: CASTTGARTDTQYF; v_gene: TRBV5-1; d_gene: TRBD1; abundance: -; j_gene: TRBJ2-3
CDR3nt: TGTGCCAGTAGTATCCAGGGGGCCGGAACCGGGGAGCTGTTTTTT; CDR3aa: CASSIQGAGTGELFF; v_gene: TRBV19; d_gene: TRBD1; abundance: -; j_gene: TRBJ2-2
CDR3nt: TGTGCCAGCAGCTTAGCCGGGACAGGGGGCGAATCTCGCCATGGCTACACCTTC; CDR3aa: CASSLAGTGGESRHGYTF; v_gene: TRBV7-9; d_gene: TRBD1; abundance: -; j_gene: TRBJ1-2
CDR3nt: TGCAGCGTCGCCTCAGGGGGGATACCTGAAGCTTTCTTT; CDR3aa: CSVASGGIPEAFF; v_gene: TRBV29-1; d_gene: TRBD1; abundance: -; j_gene: TRBJ1-1
CDR3nt: TGCGCCAGCAGCCAAGTGAGGAAGGGAGGGTACGAGCAGTACTTC; CDR3aa: CASSQVRKGGYEQYF; v_gene: TRBV4-3; d_gene: TRBD2; abundance: -; j_gene: TRBJ2-7
CDR3nt: TGCAGCGTTGTAGTACTCAATGGCTACACCTTC; CDR3aa: CSVVVLNGYTF; v_gene: TRBV29-1; d_gene: -; abundance: -; j_gene: TRBJ1-2
CDR3nt: TGTGCCAGCAGCCCGGGTGGGTCGACAGCCCAAAAAGAGACCCAGTACTTC; CDR3aa: CASSPGGSTAQKETQYF; v_gene: TRBV5-8; d_gene: -; abundance: few; j_gene: TRBJ2-5
CDR3nt: TGTGCCAGCAGCCAGAGACGCTACGAGCAGTACTTC; CDR3aa: CASSQRRYEQYF; v_gene: TRBV3-1/TRBV3-2; d_gene: -; abundance: -; j_gene: TRBJ2-7
CDR3nt: TGTGCCAGCAGCTTTCGCGTGGGAGACTACGAGCAGTACTTC; CDR3aa: CASSFRVGDYEQYF; v_gene: TRBV7-9; d_gene: -; abundance: once; j_gene: TRBJ2-7